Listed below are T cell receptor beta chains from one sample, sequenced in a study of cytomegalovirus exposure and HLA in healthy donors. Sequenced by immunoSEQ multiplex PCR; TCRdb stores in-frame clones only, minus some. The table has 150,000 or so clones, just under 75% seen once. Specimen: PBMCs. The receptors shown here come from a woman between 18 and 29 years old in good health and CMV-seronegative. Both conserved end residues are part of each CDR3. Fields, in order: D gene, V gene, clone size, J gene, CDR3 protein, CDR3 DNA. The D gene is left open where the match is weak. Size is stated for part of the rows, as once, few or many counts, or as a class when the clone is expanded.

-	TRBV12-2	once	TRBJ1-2	CASRLADMGHYGYTF	TGTGCAAGTCGCTTAGCCGACATGGGACATTATGGCTACACCTTC
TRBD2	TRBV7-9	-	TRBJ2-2	CSSSYPGGTLYTGELFF	TGTTCCAGCAGCTACCCCGGGGGGACTCTATACACCGGGGAGCTGTTTTTT
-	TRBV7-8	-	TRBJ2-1	CASRRIGSPLNEQFF	TGTGCCAGCAGGCGGATCGGGAGTCCCCTCAATGAGCAGTTCTTC
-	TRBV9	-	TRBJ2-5	CASSVDIQETQYF	TGTGCCAGCAGCGTAGATATCCAAGAGACCCAGTACTTC
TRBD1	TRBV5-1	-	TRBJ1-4	CASAGTGSPDKLFF	TGCGCCAGCGCCGGGACAGGCTCTCCGGATAAACTGTTTTTT
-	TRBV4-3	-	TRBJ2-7	CASSQDHGVSYEQYF	TGCGCCAGCAGCCAAGATCACGGGGTCTCCTACGAGCAGTACTTC
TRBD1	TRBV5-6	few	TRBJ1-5	CASSAGQANNQPQHF	TGTGCCAGCAGCGCGGGACAGGCGAACAATCAGCCCCAGCATTTT
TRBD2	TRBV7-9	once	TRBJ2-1	CASSPLREGGEQFF	TGTGCCAGCAGCCCCTTGCGGGAGGGTGGTGAGCAGTTCTTC
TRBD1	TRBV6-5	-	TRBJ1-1	CASREQGRYTEAFF	TGTGCCAGCAGGGAACAGGGGAGGTACACTGAAGCTTTCTTT
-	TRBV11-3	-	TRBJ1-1	CASSLEGGNTEAFF	TGTGCCAGCAGCTTGGAAGGGGGGAACACTGAAGCTTTCTTT
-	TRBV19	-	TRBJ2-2	CASSINLWGRTGELFF	TGTGCCAGTAGTATAAACTTGTGGGGGCGGACCGGGGAGCTGTTTTTT
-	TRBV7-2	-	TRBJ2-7	CASSTRQLHYEQYF	TGTGCCAGCAGCACCCGACAGTTACACTACGAGCAGTACTTC
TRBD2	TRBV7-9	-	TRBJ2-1	CASSQLAGAYNEQFF	TGTGCCAGCAGTCAACTAGCGGGAGCCTACAATGAGCAGTTCTTC
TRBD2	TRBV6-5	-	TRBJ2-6	CASSYRGSSGANVLTF	TGTGCCAGCAGTTACCGCGGGAGCTCTGGGGCCAACGTCCTGACTTTC
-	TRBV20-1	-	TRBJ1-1	CSASPAVSAFF	TGCAGTGCTAGCCCCGCCGTGAGCGCTTTCTTT
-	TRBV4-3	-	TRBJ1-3	CASSPGDPGNTIYF	TGCGCCAGCAGCCCGGGGGATCCTGGAAACACCATATATTTT
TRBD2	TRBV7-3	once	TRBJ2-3	CASSKRGGQDTQYF	TGTGCCAGCAGCAAGCGGGGGGGCCAAGATACGCAGTATTTT
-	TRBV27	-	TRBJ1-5	CASSLVRSNQPQHF	TGTGCCAGCAGTTTAGTCAGATCCAATCAGCCCCAGCATTTT
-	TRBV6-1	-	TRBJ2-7	CASSERSGGKPYEQYF	TGTGCCAGCAGTGAAAGGTCGGGCGGGAAACCCTACGAGCAGTACTTC
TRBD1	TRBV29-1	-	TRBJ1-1	CSVEGQGVPAFF	TGCAGCGTTGAAGGACAGGGGGTTCCGGCTTTCTTT
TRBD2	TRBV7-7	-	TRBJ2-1	CASSLSLSGRDEQFF	TGTGCTAGCAGCCTGTCTTTGTCGGGGAGGGATGAGCAGTTCTTC
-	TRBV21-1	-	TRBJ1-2	CASTRTVQDGYTF	TGTGCCAGTACCCGGACAGTGCAGGATGGCTACACCTTC
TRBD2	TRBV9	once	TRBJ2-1	CASSFGLAGEQFF	TGTGCCAGCAGCTTCGGACTAGCGGGAGAACAGTTCTTC
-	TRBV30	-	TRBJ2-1	CAWSVQWGDEQFF	TGTGCCTGGAGTGTACAATGGGGCGATGAGCAGTTCTTC
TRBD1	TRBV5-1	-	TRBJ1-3	CASSEDRGLGNTIYF	TGCGCCAGCAGCGAGGACAGGGGGTTGGGAAACACCATATATTTT
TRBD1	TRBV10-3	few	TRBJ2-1	CAISPGQGAYEQFF	TGTGCCATCAGTCCGGGACAGGGGGCCTATGAGCAGTTCTTC
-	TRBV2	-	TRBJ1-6	CASTPPEGVGSPLHF	TGTGCCAGCACTCCCCCCGAGGGGGTCGGGTCACCCCTCCACTTT
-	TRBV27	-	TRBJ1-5	CASSLKAGWGGSNQPQHF	TGTGCCAGCAGTTTAAAAGCAGGGTGGGGGGGTAGCAATCAGCCCCAGCATTTT
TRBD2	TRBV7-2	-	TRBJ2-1	CASSLGLAGGPEQFF	TGTGCCAGCAGCTTAGGGCTAGCGGGAGGGCCTGAGCAGTTCTTC
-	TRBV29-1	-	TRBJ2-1	CSVVGGGVNEQFF	TGCAGCGTTGTCGGAGGGGGCGTAAATGAGCAGTTCTTC
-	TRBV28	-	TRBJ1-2	CASSGTGIYGYTF	TGTGCCAGCAGTGGCACAGGGATCTATGGCTACACCTTC
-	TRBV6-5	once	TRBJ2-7	CASSYSSSGYEQYF	TGTGCCAGCAGTTACTCCTCTTCGGGCTACGAGCAGTACTTC
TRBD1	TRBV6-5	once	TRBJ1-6	CASSTQGAHSPLHF	TGTGCCAGCAGCACACAGGGGGCCCATTCACCCCTCCACTTT
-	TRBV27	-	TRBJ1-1	CASSFYGNTEAFF	TGTGCCAGCAGTTTTTACGGGAACACTGAAGCTTTCTTT
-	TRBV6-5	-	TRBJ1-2	CASRTNPPGGYGYTF	TGTGCCAGCCGTACTAATCCTCCGGGTGGCTATGGCTACACCTTC
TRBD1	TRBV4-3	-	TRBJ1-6	CASSQELGGSSYNSPLHF	TGCGCCAGCAGCCAAGAACTAGGGGGCAGCTCCTATAATTCACCCCTCCACTTT
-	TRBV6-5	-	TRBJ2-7	CASSYGGGIMEQYF	TGTGCCAGCAGTTACGGAGGAGGGATTATGGAGCAGTACTTC
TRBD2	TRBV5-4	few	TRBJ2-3	CASSLELAGSTDTQYF	TGTGCCAGCAGCTTGGAACTAGCGGGGAGCACAGATACGCAGTATTTT
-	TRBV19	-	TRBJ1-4	CASSPVWQTNEKLFF	TGTGCCAGTAGCCCCGTGTGGCAGACTAATGAAAAACTGTTTTTT
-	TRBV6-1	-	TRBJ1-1	CASIRYRVDRTEAFF	TGTGCCAGCATCCGATACAGGGTTGATCGCACTGAAGCTTTCTTT
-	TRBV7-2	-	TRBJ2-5	CASTAGPQETQYF	TGTGCCAGCACAGCGGGCCCCCAAGAGACCCAGTACTTC
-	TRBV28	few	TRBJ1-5	CASSSGRRDQPQHF	TGTGCCAGCAGTTCCGGGAGGAGGGATCAGCCCCAGCATTTT
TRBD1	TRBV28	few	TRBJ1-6	CASSLGQGQSYNSPLHF	TGTGCCAGCAGTCTTGGACAGGGTCAGTCCTATAATTCACCCCTCCACTTT
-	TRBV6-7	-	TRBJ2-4	CASSYSMGGDIQYF	TGTGCCAGCAGTTACTCGATGGGGGGAGACATTCAGTACTTC
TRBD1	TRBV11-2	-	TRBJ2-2	CASSLDRGRGRNTGELFF	TGTGCCAGCAGCTTAGATAGGGGCAGGGGGAGGAACACCGGGGAGCTGTTTTTT
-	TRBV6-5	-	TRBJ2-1	CASRTVGGSYNEQFF	TGTGCCAGCAGAACTGTCGGGGGCTCCTACAATGAGCAGTTCTTC
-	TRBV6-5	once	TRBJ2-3	CASSYRTSTDTQYF	TGTGCCAGCAGTTACCGTACTAGCACAGATACGCAGTATTTT
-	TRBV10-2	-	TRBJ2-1	CASSDGGAVGRGDEQFF	TGCGCCAGCAGTGATGGGGGGGCTGTCGGGAGAGGCGATGAGCAGTTCTTC
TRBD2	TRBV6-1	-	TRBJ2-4	CASSEGLAGPSQYF	TGTGCCAGCAGTGAGGGACTAGCGGGACCTTCTCAGTACTTC
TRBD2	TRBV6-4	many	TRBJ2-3	CASSDKASGGTDTQYF	TGTGCCAGCAGTGACAAGGCTAGCGGGGGCACAGATACGCAGTATTTT
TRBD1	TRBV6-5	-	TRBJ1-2	CASRERGQNYGYTF	TGTGCCAGCAGGGAGAGGGGGCAAAACTATGGCTACACCTTC
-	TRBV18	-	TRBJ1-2	CASSPRDIGRGNYGYTF	TGTGCCAGCTCACCCCGGGATATCGGCAGGGGTAACTATGGCTACACCTTC